This is a list of T cell receptor beta chains from one sample in a study of identical twins. TCRdb analysed the 5' RACE reads with MiXCR anew, one entry per CDR3 protein. The table records approximately 240,000 distinct CDR3 sequences, more than 13% of them present only once. The sequencing input was memory (CD45RO+) T cells sorted from blood. The receptor set was obtained from a young woman in good health. Each CDR3 is given with its conserved first and last residue. Fields, in order: D gene, J gene, V gene, clone size, CDR3 protein, CDR3 DNA. The D gene is left open where the match is weak. Clone size is given for some rows only: seen once, a few or many times, or a class if the clone is expanded.

d_call: -; j_call: TRBJ2-1; v_call: TRBV20-1; clone_size: many; cdr3_aa: CSARGRPYNEQFF; cdr3_nt: TGCAGTGCTAGAGGGAGGCCCTACAATGAGCAGTTCTTC
d_call: -; j_call: TRBJ2-5; v_call: TRBV7-2; clone_size: many; cdr3_aa: CASSLRLTQYF; cdr3_nt: TGTGCCAGCAGCCTGCGATTAACCCAGTACTTC
d_call: -; j_call: TRBJ2-7; v_call: TRBV30; clone_size: few; cdr3_aa: CAWSVRTARLGQYF; cdr3_nt: TGTGCCTGGAGTGTAAGGACGGCTCGCTTGGGGCAGTACTTC
d_call: -; j_call: TRBJ2-7; v_call: TRBV29-1; clone_size: few; cdr3_aa: CSVETLYEQYF; cdr3_nt: TGCAGCGTCGAGACCCTTTACGAGCAGTACTTC
d_call: -; j_call: TRBJ2-7; v_call: TRBV4-3; clone_size: few; cdr3_aa: CASSQEDRGKQYF; cdr3_nt: TGCGCCAGCAGCCAAGAAGATAGGGGGAAACAGTACTTC
d_call: -; j_call: TRBJ2-7; v_call: TRBV12-3/TRBV12-4; clone_size: -; cdr3_aa: CASSFRRLYEQYF; cdr3_nt: TGTGCCAGCAGTTTTCGGAGGCTATACGAGCAGTACTTC
d_call: TRBD2; j_call: TRBJ2-2; v_call: TRBV19; clone_size: few; cdr3_aa: CASNPLAGGLRGELFF; cdr3_nt: TGTGCCAGTAACCCCCTAGCGGGAGGGCTCCGGGGGGAGCTGTTTTTT
d_call: -; j_call: TRBJ2-1; v_call: TRBV5-1; clone_size: -; cdr3_aa: CASSLAERASEQFF; cdr3_nt: TGCGCCAGCAGCTTGGCAGAGAGGGCTAGTGAGCAGTTCTTC
d_call: -; j_call: TRBJ2-3; v_call: TRBV6-5; clone_size: -; cdr3_aa: CASSYGPGTDTQYF; cdr3_nt: TGTGCCAGCAGTTACGGCCCCGGCACAGATACGCAGTATTTT
d_call: TRBD2; j_call: TRBJ2-1; v_call: TRBV12-3/TRBV12-4; clone_size: few; cdr3_aa: CASRGGLAGGPNEQFF; cdr3_nt: TGTGCCAGCAGGGGCGGACTAGCGGGGGGGCCCAATGAGCAGTTCTTC
d_call: TRBD1; j_call: TRBJ2-7; v_call: TRBV11-2; clone_size: -; cdr3_aa: CASSSGQGSEQYF; cdr3_nt: TGTGCCAGCAGCTCGGGACAGGGGAGCGAGCAGTACTTC
d_call: -; j_call: TRBJ2-6; v_call: TRBV2; clone_size: few; cdr3_aa: CASSLDSAGANVLTF; cdr3_nt: TGTGCCAGCAGTTTAGACAGCGCTGGGGCCAACGTCCTGACTTTC
d_call: -; j_call: TRBJ2-1; v_call: TRBV7-2; clone_size: few; cdr3_aa: CASSLTASSYNEQFF; cdr3_nt: TGTGCCAGCAGCTTAACCGCCAGCTCCTACAATGAGCAGTTCTTC
d_call: -; j_call: TRBJ1-5; v_call: TRBV10-3; clone_size: -; cdr3_aa: CAISEYGSDQPQHF; cdr3_nt: TGTGCCATCAGTGAGTACGGCAGTGATCAGCCCCAGCATTTT
d_call: -; j_call: TRBJ2-1; v_call: TRBV10-3; clone_size: -; cdr3_aa: CATIQGGGNEQFF; cdr3_nt: TGTGCCACGATTCAGGGGGGCGGTAATGAGCAGTTCTTC
d_call: -; j_call: TRBJ2-3; v_call: TRBV6-2/TRBV6-3; clone_size: few; cdr3_aa: CASSSSSGTVIRDTQYF; cdr3_nt: TGTGCCAGCAGTTCCTCCTCCGGGACGGTTATTCGAGATACGCAGTATTTT
d_call: TRBD2; j_call: TRBJ2-2; v_call: TRBV7-8; clone_size: -; cdr3_aa: CASSLERLAGEAGELFF; cdr3_nt: TGTGCCAGCAGCTTAGAACGCCTAGCGGGAGAGGCCGGGGAGCTGTTTTTT
d_call: TRBD1; j_call: TRBJ1-2; v_call: TRBV6-5; clone_size: -; cdr3_aa: CASSFFRTGGEGYTF; cdr3_nt: TGTGCCAGCAGTTTTTTCCGTACAGGGGGAGAGGGCTACACCTTC
d_call: TRBD1; j_call: TRBJ2-7; v_call: TRBV6-2/TRBV6-3; clone_size: few; cdr3_aa: CASSGTVSEQYF; cdr3_nt: TGTGCCAGCAGCGGGACAGTCTCTGAGCAGTACTTC
d_call: -; j_call: TRBJ1-5; v_call: TRBV6-2/TRBV6-3; clone_size: -; cdr3_aa: CASSYYGISNQPQHF; cdr3_nt: TGTGCCAGCAGTTACTATGGGATTAGCAATCAGCCCCAGCATTTT
d_call: -; j_call: TRBJ2-5; v_call: TRBV5-1; clone_size: -; cdr3_aa: CASSPEAISRETQYF; cdr3_nt: TGCGCCAGCAGCCCGGAGGCAATTTCCCGAGAGACCCAGTACTTC
d_call: -; j_call: TRBJ1-3; v_call: TRBV5-1; clone_size: few; cdr3_aa: CASSLGQSASGNTIYF; cdr3_nt: TGCGCCAGCAGCCTAGGACAGTCTGCCTCTGGAAACACCATATATTTT
d_call: -; j_call: TRBJ2-5; v_call: TRBV5-1; clone_size: -; cdr3_aa: CASSLGTGLETQYF; cdr3_nt: TGCGCCAGCAGCTTGGGGACTGGATTAGAGACCCAGTACTTC
d_call: TRBD1; j_call: TRBJ2-5; v_call: TRBV2; clone_size: few; cdr3_aa: CASRADRRETQYF; cdr3_nt: TGTGCCAGCAGAGCGGACAGGAGAGAGACCCAGTACTTC
d_call: -; j_call: TRBJ2-3; v_call: TRBV6-1; clone_size: -; cdr3_aa: CASSAWGEDWDTQYF; cdr3_nt: TGTGCCAGCAGTGCCTGGGGGGAGGATTGGGATACGCAGTATTTT
d_call: -; j_call: TRBJ1-4; v_call: TRBV5-6; clone_size: many; cdr3_aa: CASSLRAAEKLFF; cdr3_nt: TGTGCCAGCAGCTTGAGGGCGGCAGAAAAACTGTTTTTT
d_call: TRBD1; j_call: TRBJ2-5; v_call: TRBV27; clone_size: few; cdr3_aa: CASSLNRGRETQYF; cdr3_nt: TGTGCCAGCAGTCTAAACAGGGGGCGAGAGACCCAGTACTTC
d_call: TRBD2; j_call: TRBJ2-1; v_call: TRBV10-2; clone_size: -; cdr3_aa: CASSEREGLAGVDEQFF; cdr3_nt: TGCGCCAGCAGTGAGAGGGAGGGTCTAGCGGGAGTCGATGAGCAGTTCTTC
d_call: TRBD1; j_call: TRBJ2-2; v_call: TRBV7-9; clone_size: few; cdr3_aa: CASSWGQVSGELFF; cdr3_nt: TGTGCCAGCAGCTGGGGACAGGTTTCCGGGGAGCTGTTTTTT
d_call: TRBD1; j_call: TRBJ2-5; v_call: TRBV7-9; clone_size: many; cdr3_aa: CASSHTGGQGRETQYF; cdr3_nt: TGTGCCAGCAGTCATACTGGGGGACAGGGCCGAGAGACCCAGTACTTC
d_call: TRBD2; j_call: TRBJ2-7; v_call: TRBV15; clone_size: few; cdr3_aa: CATSRDSGRAEQYF; cdr3_nt: TGTGCCACCAGCAGAGATTCGGGGAGGGCCGAGCAGTACTTC
d_call: -; j_call: TRBJ1-1; v_call: TRBV7-2; clone_size: many; cdr3_aa: CASSLDRRTAFF; cdr3_nt: TGTGCCAGCAGCTTAGATAGGAGAACAGCTTTCTTT
d_call: TRBD2; j_call: TRBJ2-7; v_call: TRBV11-1; clone_size: -; cdr3_aa: CASSLAGIGLAGGNEQYF; cdr3_nt: TGTGCCAGCAGCTTAGCCGGGATTGGACTAGCGGGAGGAAACGAGCAGTACTTC
d_call: TRBD2; j_call: TRBJ2-2; v_call: TRBV7-2; clone_size: -; cdr3_aa: CASSKVAGVVGELFF; cdr3_nt: TGTGCCAGCAGCAAAGTAGCGGGAGTAGTCGGGGAGCTGTTTTTT
d_call: -; j_call: TRBJ2-1; v_call: TRBV5-4; clone_size: few; cdr3_aa: CASSFNRESDNEQFF; cdr3_nt: TGTGCCAGCAGCTTTAACAGGGAATCGGACAATGAGCAGTTCTTC
d_call: TRBD1; j_call: TRBJ1-1; v_call: TRBV5-1; clone_size: many; cdr3_aa: CASSLAGQGASTEAFF; cdr3_nt: TGCGCCAGCAGCTTGGCCGGACAGGGGGCGAGCACTGAAGCTTTCTTT
d_call: TRBD2; j_call: TRBJ2-7; v_call: TRBV5-1; clone_size: many; cdr3_aa: CASSPSSSGPYEQYF; cdr3_nt: TGCGCCAGCAGCCCTAGCTCTAGCGGACCCTACGAGCAGTACTTC
d_call: TRBD1; j_call: TRBJ2-2; v_call: TRBV9; clone_size: -; cdr3_aa: CASSVSEGAYTGELFF; cdr3_nt: TGTGCCAGCAGCGTCTCCGAGGGGGCCTACACCGGGGAGCTGTTTTTT
d_call: -; j_call: TRBJ2-7; v_call: TRBV6-2/TRBV6-3; clone_size: -; cdr3_aa: CASISGQGRTYEQYF; cdr3_nt: TGTGCCAGCATCTCTGGGCAGGGACGGACCTACGAGCAGTACTTC
d_call: TRBD2; j_call: TRBJ2-7; v_call: TRBV20-1; clone_size: many; cdr3_aa: CSARRSTSGTGEQYF; cdr3_nt: TGCAGTGCTAGACGTAGCACTAGCGGGACGGGGGAGCAGTACTTC
d_call: -; j_call: TRBJ2-4; v_call: TRBV7-9; clone_size: -; cdr3_aa: CASSPRGGGGRNIQYF; cdr3_nt: TGTGCCAGCAGCCCCCGCGGAGGGGGCGGGAGAAACATTCAGTACTTC
d_call: -; j_call: TRBJ1-6; v_call: TRBV7-2; clone_size: few; cdr3_aa: CASSLVGGGNSPLHF; cdr3_nt: TGTGCCAGCAGCTTAGTAGGGGGTGGTAATTCACCCCTCCACTTT
d_call: TRBD2; j_call: TRBJ2-1; v_call: TRBV12-3/TRBV12-4; clone_size: many; cdr3_aa: CASSKSLAVSYNEQFF; cdr3_nt: TGTGCCAGCAGCAAGAGCCTAGCGGTCTCCTACAATGAGCAGTTCTTC
d_call: -; j_call: TRBJ1-1; v_call: TRBV6-1; clone_size: few; cdr3_aa: CASSTSRGNTEAFF; cdr3_nt: TGTGCCAGCAGTACGTCCAGGGGGAACACTGAAGCTTTCTTT
d_call: -; j_call: TRBJ2-7; v_call: TRBV5-1; clone_size: many; cdr3_aa: CASSSGWSSYEQYF; cdr3_nt: TGCGCCAGCAGCTCCGGGTGGAGCTCCTACGAGCAGTACTTC
d_call: -; j_call: TRBJ2-1; v_call: TRBV5-1; clone_size: -; cdr3_aa: CASSGQGLLNEQFF; cdr3_nt: TGCGCCAGCTCGGGCCAGGGACTGCTCAATGAGCAGTTCTTC
d_call: TRBD1; j_call: TRBJ2-1; v_call: TRBV3-1; clone_size: few; cdr3_aa: CASSQGLPTQGDYYEQFF; cdr3_nt: TGTGCCAGCAGCCAGGGCCTTCCCACCCAGGGGGATTACTATGAGCAGTTCTTC
d_call: -; j_call: TRBJ1-2; v_call: TRBV4-3; clone_size: few; cdr3_aa: CASSQDNLREGYTF; cdr3_nt: TGCGCCAGCAGCCAAGATAACTTAAGGGAAGGCTACACCTTC
d_call: -; j_call: TRBJ2-7; v_call: TRBV23-1; clone_size: few; cdr3_aa: CASSRARSYEQYF; cdr3_nt: TGCGCCAGCAGTCGGGCCAGGTCCTACGAGCAGTACTTC
d_call: -; j_call: TRBJ2-4; v_call: TRBV7-8; clone_size: few; cdr3_aa: CASSLDMGKNIQYF; cdr3_nt: TGTGCCAGCAGCTTAGACATGGGCAAAAACATTCAGTACTTC
d_call: TRBD1; j_call: TRBJ2-7; v_call: TRBV10-1; clone_size: -; cdr3_aa: CASSATGRALYF; cdr3_nt: TGCGCCAGCAGCGCGACAGGGAGAGCCCTGTACTTC
d_call: TRBD1; j_call: TRBJ1-3; v_call: TRBV11-2; clone_size: -; cdr3_aa: CASSWALTGAPGNTIYF; cdr3_nt: TGTGCCAGCAGCTGGGCCTTGACAGGGGCCCCTGGAAACACCATATACTTT
d_call: -; j_call: TRBJ2-1; v_call: TRBV9; clone_size: -; cdr3_aa: CASSTREALRYNEQFF; cdr3_nt: TGTGCCAGCAGCACCCGAGAGGCCCTTCGCTACAATGAGCAGTTCTTC
d_call: -; j_call: TRBJ2-1; v_call: TRBV12-3/TRBV12-4; clone_size: -; cdr3_aa: CASRDIQASYNEQFF; cdr3_nt: TGTGCCTCCCGGGACATTCAGGCGTCCTACAATGAGCAGTTCTTC
d_call: -; j_call: TRBJ1-1; v_call: TRBV20-1; clone_size: -; cdr3_aa: CSARDLDRSFF; cdr3_nt: TGCAGTGCTAGAGACCTGGACCGATCTTTCTTT
d_call: TRBD1; j_call: TRBJ2-1; v_call: TRBV5-1; clone_size: many; cdr3_aa: CASSFTGGIYNEQFF; cdr3_nt: TGCGCCAGCAGCTTCACAGGGGGCATCTACAATGAGCAGTTCTTC
d_call: -; j_call: TRBJ2-7; v_call: TRBV11-3; clone_size: -; cdr3_aa: CASSRRGYEQYF; cdr3_nt: TGTGCCAGCAGCCGCAGGGGCTACGAGCAGTACTTC
d_call: -; j_call: TRBJ1-1; v_call: TRBV7-9; clone_size: -; cdr3_aa: CASSPQDGEAFF; cdr3_nt: TGTGCCAGCAGCCCCCAAGACGGGGAAGCTTTCTTT